The rows below give T cell receptor beta chains drawn from one sample of a study of blood T cell repertoires in COVID-19. Method: immunoSEQ multiplex PCR; TCRdb's copy keeps in-frame clones and lacks some. The top ten clones hold 0.47% of a sample with about 89,000 clones, approximately 90% of them seen once. The sequenced sample consisted of peripheral blood. The origin of the receptors is a man aged 60 to 75 with acute or convalescent COVID-19. CDR3s include the opening cysteine and the closing phenylalanine or tryptophan. A D gene is named only where the DNA matches it firmly. Size values are once, few and many counts, or a class for expanded clones, and some rows have none.

CDR3 length: 17
D gene: TRBD2
V gene: TRBV7-2
J gene: TRBJ2-7
clone size: -
CDR3 protein: CASSLGPSGGRTYEQYF
CDR3 DNA: TGTGCCAGCAGCTTGGGGCCTAGCGGGGGGCGCACCTACGAGCAGTACTTC

CDR3 length: 15
D gene: TRBD1
V gene: TRBV5-5
J gene: TRBJ2-7
clone size: -
CDR3 protein: CASSRGEGASYEQYF
CDR3 DNA: TGTGCCAGCAGCCGAGGCGAGGGGGCTTCCTACGAGCAGTACTTC

CDR3 length: 17
D gene: TRBD1
V gene: TRBV19
J gene: TRBJ1-1
clone size: -
CDR3 protein: CASSIRQGGIMNTEAFF
CDR3 DNA: TGTGCCAGTAGTATCCGACAGGGGGGCATCATGAACACTGAAGCTTTCTTT

CDR3 length: 15
D gene: TRBD1
V gene: TRBV11-2
J gene: TRBJ1-1
clone size: -
CDR3 protein: CASSLWDRLNTEAFF
CDR3 DNA: TGTGCCAGCAGCTTGTGGGACAGATTGAACACTGAAGCTTTCTTT

CDR3 length: 12
D gene: -
V gene: TRBV15
J gene: TRBJ2-7
clone size: once
CDR3 protein: CATSTSSYEQYF
CDR3 DNA: TGTGCCACCAGCACTAGCTCCTACGAGCAGTACTTC

CDR3 length: 14
D gene: TRBD2
V gene: TRBV27
J gene: TRBJ2-7
clone size: -
CDR3 protein: CASSLIAGGGEQYF
CDR3 DNA: TGTGCCAGCAGTCTTATAGCGGGAGGGGGTGAGCAGTACTTC

CDR3 length: 15
D gene: TRBD1
V gene: TRBV12-5
J gene: TRBJ2-7
clone size: -
CDR3 protein: CASGWSRDSSYEQYF
CDR3 DNA: TGTGCTAGTGGTTGGAGCCGGGACAGCTCCTACGAGCAGTACTTC

CDR3 length: 14
D gene: TRBD1
V gene: TRBV7-9
J gene: TRBJ1-3
clone size: -
CDR3 protein: CASSPGTARNTIYF
CDR3 DNA: TGTGCCAGCTCCCCAGGGACAGCACGAAACACCATATATTTT

CDR3 length: 11
D gene: TRBD1
V gene: TRBV20-1
J gene: TRBJ1-1
clone size: -
CDR3 protein: CSATGGTEAFF
CDR3 DNA: TGCAGTGCGACAGGGGGCACTGAAGCTTTCTTT

CDR3 length: 14
D gene: -
V gene: TRBV5-4
J gene: TRBJ1-2
clone size: once
CDR3 protein: CASSLFGGDYGYTF
CDR3 DNA: TGTGCCAGCAGCTTGTTTGGAGGAGACTATGGCTACACCTTC

CDR3 length: 15
D gene: -
V gene: TRBV24-1
J gene: TRBJ1-2
clone size: -
CDR3 protein: CATSDSAAGLYGYTF
CDR3 DNA: TGTGCCACCAGTGACTCTGCGGCCGGACTCTATGGCTACACCTTC

CDR3 length: 14
D gene: -
V gene: TRBV30
J gene: TRBJ2-2
clone size: -
CDR3 protein: CAWSWGVNTGELFF
CDR3 DNA: TGTGCCTGGAGTTGGGGGGTGAACACCGGGGAGCTGTTTTTT

CDR3 length: 14
D gene: -
V gene: TRBV5-1
J gene: TRBJ1-4
clone size: -
CDR3 protein: CASSLTTTNEKLFF
CDR3 DNA: TGCGCCAGCAGCTTGACTACAACTAATGAAAAACTGTTTTTT

CDR3 length: 17
D gene: -
V gene: TRBV27
J gene: TRBJ2-3
clone size: -
CDR3 protein: CASSLLATGFGTDTQYF
CDR3 DNA: TGTGCCAGCAGTTTATTAGCCACAGGGTTCGGCACAGATACGCAGTATTTT

CDR3 length: 12
D gene: TRBD2
V gene: TRBV12-3/TRBV12-4
J gene: TRBJ2-3
clone size: -
CDR3 protein: CASRFSGRAQYF
CDR3 DNA: TGTGCCAGCAGATTTAGCGGGAGGGCGCAGTATTTT